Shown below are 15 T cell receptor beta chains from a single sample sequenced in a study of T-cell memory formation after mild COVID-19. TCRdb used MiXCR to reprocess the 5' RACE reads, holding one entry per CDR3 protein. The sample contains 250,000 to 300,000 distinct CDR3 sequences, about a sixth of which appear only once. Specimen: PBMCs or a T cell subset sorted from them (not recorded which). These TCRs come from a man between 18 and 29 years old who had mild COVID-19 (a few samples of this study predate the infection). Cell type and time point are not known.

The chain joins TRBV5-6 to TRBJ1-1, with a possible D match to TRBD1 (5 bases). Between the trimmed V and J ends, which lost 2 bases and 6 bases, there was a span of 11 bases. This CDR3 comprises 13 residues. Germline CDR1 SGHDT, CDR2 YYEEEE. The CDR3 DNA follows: TGTGCCAGCAGCTTCGGGCAGGGCCCTGAAGCTTTCTTT. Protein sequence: CASSFGQGPEAFF.

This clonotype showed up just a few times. The CDR3 DNA reads TGTGCCACCAGCAGAGATATCGACAATGAGCAGTTCTTC. Protein: CATSRDIDNEQFF. The rearrangement links TRBV15 to TRBJ2-1; D unresolved. CDR1 is LNHNV and CDR2 is YYDKDF in the germline V gene (reference sequence). The length of the CDR3 is 13 residues. Trimming removed 0 bases at V and 5 bases at J, with 5 bases between.

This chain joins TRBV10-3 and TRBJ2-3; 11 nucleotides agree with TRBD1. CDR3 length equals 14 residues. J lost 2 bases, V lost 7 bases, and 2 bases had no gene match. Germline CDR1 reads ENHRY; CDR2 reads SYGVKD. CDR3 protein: CAIMGQGVTDTQYF. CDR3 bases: TGTGCCATCATGGGACAGGGGGTCACAGATACGCAGTATTTT.

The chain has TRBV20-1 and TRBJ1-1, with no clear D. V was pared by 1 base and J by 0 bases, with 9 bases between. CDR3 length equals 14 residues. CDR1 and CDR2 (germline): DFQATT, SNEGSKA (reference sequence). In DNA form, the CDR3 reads TGCAGTGCTAGAGTCGGCAGTATGAACACTGAAGCTTTCTTT. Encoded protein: CSARVGSMNTEAFF.

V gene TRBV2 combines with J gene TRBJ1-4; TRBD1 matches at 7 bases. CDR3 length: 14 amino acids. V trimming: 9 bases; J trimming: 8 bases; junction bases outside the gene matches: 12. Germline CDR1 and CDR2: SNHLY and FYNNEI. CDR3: CASSQGGLEEKLFF. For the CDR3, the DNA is TGTGCCAGTTCCCAGGGGGGGCTGGAAGAAAAACTGTTTTTT.

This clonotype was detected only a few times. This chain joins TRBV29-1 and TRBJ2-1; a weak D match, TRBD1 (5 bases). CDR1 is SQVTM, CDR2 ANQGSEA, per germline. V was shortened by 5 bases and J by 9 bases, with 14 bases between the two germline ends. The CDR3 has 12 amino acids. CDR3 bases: TGCAGCGTTCGGGCAGGGCCCGGTGAGCAGTTCTTC. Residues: CSVRAGPGEQFF.

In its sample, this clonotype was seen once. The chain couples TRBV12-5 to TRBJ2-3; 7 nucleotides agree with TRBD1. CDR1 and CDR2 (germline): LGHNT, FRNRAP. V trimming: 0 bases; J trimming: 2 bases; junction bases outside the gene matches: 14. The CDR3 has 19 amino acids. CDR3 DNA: TGTGCTAGTGGTTTGGTACAGGGGCCTACCACAAGTTTCACAGATACGCAGTATTTT. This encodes CASGLVQGPTTSFTDTQYF.

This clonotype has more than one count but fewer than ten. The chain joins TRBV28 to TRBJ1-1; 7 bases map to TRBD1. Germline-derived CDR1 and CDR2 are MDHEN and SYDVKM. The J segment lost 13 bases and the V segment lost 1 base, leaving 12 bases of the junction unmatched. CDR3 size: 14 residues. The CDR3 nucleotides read TGTGCCAGCAGTTTATCGGCAGGGGGGGGCGACGGTTTCTTT. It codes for CASSLSAGGGDGFF.

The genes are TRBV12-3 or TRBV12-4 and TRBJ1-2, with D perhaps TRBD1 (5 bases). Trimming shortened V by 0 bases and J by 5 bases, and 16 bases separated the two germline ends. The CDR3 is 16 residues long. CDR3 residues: CASSLARAWGKYGYTF. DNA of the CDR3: TGTGCCAGCAGTTTAGCGCGGGCTTGGGGGAAGTATGGCTACACCTTC.

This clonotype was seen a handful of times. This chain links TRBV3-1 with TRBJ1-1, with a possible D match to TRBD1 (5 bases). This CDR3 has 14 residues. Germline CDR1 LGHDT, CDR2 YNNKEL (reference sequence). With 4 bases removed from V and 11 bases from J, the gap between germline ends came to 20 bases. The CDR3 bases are TGTGCCAGCAGCCGGGGCAGGACCTTTTCTTGGGCTTTCTTT. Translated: CASSRGRTFSWAFF. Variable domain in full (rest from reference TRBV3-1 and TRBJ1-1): DTAVSQTPKYLVTQMGNDKSIKCEQNLGHDTMYWYKQDSKKFLKIMFSYNNKELIINETVPNRFSPKSPDKAHLNLHINSLELGDSAVYFCASSRGRTFSWAFFGQGTRLTVV.

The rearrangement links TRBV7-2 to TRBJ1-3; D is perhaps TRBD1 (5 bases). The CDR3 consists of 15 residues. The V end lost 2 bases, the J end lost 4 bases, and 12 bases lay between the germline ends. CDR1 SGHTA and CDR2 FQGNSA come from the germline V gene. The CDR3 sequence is CASSLRSSGGNTIYF. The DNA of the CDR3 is TGTGCCAGCAGCTTACGCTCGTCAGGGGGAAACACCATATATTTT. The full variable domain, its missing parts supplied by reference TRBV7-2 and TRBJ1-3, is GAGVSQSPSNKVTEKGKDVELRCDPISGHTALYWYRQSLGQGLEFLIYFQGNSAPDKSGLPSDRFSAERTGGSVSTLTIQRTQQEDSAVYLCASSLRSSGGNTIYFGEGSWLTVV.

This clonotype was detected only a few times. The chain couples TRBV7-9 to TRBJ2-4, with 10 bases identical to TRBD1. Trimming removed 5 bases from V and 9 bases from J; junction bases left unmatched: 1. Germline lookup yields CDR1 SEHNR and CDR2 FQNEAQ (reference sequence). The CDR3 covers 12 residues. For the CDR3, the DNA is TGTGCCAGCAGCGACAGGGGGCGCATTCAGTACTTC. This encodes CASSDRGRIQYF.

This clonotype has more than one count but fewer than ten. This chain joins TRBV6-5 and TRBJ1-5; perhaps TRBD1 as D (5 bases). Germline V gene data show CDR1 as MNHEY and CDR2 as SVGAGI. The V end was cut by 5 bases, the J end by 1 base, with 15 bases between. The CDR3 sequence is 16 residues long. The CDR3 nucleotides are TGTGCCAGCAGTCCCGGGGGGGGAAGGAGCAATCAGCCCCAGCATTTT. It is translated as CASSPGGGRSNQPQHF.

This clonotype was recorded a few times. CDR3 sequence reads: CATSMDSAKNIQYF. In nucleotides, the CDR3 is TGTGCCACCAGCATGGATTCAGCCAAAAACATTCAGTACTTC. The gene calls are TRBV6-2 or TRBV6-3 and TRBJ2-4, with D unclear. The V gene's germline CDR1 is MNHEY and CDR2 SVGEGT. Trimming shortened V by 10 bases and J by 0 bases, and 13 bases separated the two germline ends. CDR3 length equals 14 residues.

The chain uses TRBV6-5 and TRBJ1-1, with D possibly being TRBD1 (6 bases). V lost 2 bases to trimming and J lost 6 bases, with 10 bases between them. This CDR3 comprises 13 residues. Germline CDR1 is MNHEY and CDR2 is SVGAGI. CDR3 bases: TGTGCCAGCAGTTACGTCGGGGGGCCTGAAGCTTTCTTT. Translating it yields CASSYVGGPEAFF.